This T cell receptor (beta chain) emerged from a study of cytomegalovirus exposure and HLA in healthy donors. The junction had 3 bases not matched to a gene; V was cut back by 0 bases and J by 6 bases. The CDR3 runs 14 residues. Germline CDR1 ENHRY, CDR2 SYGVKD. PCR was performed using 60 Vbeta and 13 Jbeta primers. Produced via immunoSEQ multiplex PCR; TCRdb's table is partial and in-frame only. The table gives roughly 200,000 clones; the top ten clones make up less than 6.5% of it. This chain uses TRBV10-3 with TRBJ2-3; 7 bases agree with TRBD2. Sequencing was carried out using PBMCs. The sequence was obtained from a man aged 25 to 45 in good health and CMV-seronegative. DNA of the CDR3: TGTGCCATCAGTGAGTCAAGGGGAGGGGATACGCAGTATTTT. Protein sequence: CAISESRGGDTQYF.